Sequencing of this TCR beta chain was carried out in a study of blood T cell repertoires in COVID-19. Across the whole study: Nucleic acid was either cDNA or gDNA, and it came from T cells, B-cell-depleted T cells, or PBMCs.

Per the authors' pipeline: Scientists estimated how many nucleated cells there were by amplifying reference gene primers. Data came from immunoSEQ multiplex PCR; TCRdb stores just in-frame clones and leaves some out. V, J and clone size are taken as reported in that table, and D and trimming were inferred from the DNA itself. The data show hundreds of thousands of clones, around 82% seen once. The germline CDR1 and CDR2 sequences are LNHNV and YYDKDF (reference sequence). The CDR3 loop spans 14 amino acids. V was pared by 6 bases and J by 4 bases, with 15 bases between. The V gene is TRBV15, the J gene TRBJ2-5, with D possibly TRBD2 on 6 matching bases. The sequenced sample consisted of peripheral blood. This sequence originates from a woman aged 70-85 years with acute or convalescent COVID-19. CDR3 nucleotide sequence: TGTGCCACCAGTAGGGACGGGGGTTCAGAGACCCAGTACTTC. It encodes CATSRDGGSETQYF.